The 17 T cell receptor beta chains presented below share a single source sample, sequenced in a study of blood T cells in healthy people across ages (dated by TCRdb to between 2015 and 2016). The library was built by means of 5' RACE. Sequencing was performed on an Illumina HiSeq 2500. A second PCR of roughly 7 to 11 cycles was performed with a sample-barcoded 5' primer and a J-beta primer mix. TCRdb trimmed the raw reads at Q25, called clones with MiXCR and kept productive beta chains. All rows with the same CDR3 protein become a single entry with the most common DNA and genes. Recorded for this sample are over a million distinct CDR3 sequences; 35% to 55% of them occurred a single time. The ten biggest clones cover approximately 20% of the sample. The specimen was blood. These receptors were collected from a woman aged 55-69 years in good health.

This clonotype has only one observation. The gene calls are TRBV30 and TRBJ2-7, with D perhaps TRBD1 (5 bases). The CDR3 contains 15 residues. CDR1 is GTSNPN and CDR2 is SVGIG in the germline V gene (reference sequence). Trimming stripped 3 bases from V and 0 bases from J, with 15 bases between. The chain's CDR3 is CAWRVLGQSSYEQYF. CDR3 nucleotide sequence: TGTGCCTGGAGGGTACTGGGGCAAAGCTCCTACGAGCAGTACTTC.

The chain combines TRBV7-9 with TRBJ1-2; D might be TRBD1 (6 bases). The CDR3 runs 13 residues. Trimming pared 3 bases from V and 7 bases from J, leaving 12 bases between. CDR1 and CDR2 (germline): SEHNR, FQNEAQ (reference sequence). The CDR3 region is CASSFRGGFGYTF. CDR3 nucleotide sequence: TGTGCCAGCAGCTTTCGTGGGGGCTTTGGCTACACCTTC.

This chain joins TRBV27 and TRBJ2-3; 8 bases agree with TRBD1. CDR3 length: 16 amino acids. Germline V gene sequence: CDR1 MNHEY, CDR2 SMNVEV (reference sequence). V lost 8 bases to trimming and J lost 1 base; unmatched junction nucleotides: 11. CDR3 sequence: CASQGASGRRTDTQYF. In DNA, the CDR3 is TGTGCCAGCCAGGGGGCCTCGGGAAGACGCACAGATACGCAGTATTTT.

The chain combines TRBV7-3 with TRBJ2-7; TRBD2 matches at 13 bases. The germline V gene has CDR1 SGHTA and CDR2 FQGTGA. CDR3 length equals 15 residues. V was pared by 7 bases and J by 4 bases, with 7 bases of the junction left unmatched. CDR3 residues: CASNGSTSGRYEQYF. The CDR3 DNA is TGTGCCAGCAATGGATCGACTAGCGGGAGGTACGAGCAGTACTTC.

V usage is TRBV6-1 and J usage is TRBJ2-5, with a possible D match to TRBD2 (7 bases). The CDR3 extends over 16 amino acids. The V and J ends lost 6 bases and 2 bases respectively, with 19 bases between them. Germline lookup yields CDR1 MNHNS and CDR2 SASEGT. This chain's CDR3 is CASSNGVRGGQETQYF. The CDR3 DNA is TGTGCCAGCAGCAATGGGGTTAGGGGGGGTCAAGAGACCCAGTACTTC.

On this clonotype: Possible read error: a much larger clone is one base away. The V call is TRBV7-7, the J call TRBJ2-1; 7 bases line up with TRBD1. Looked up from germline, CDR1 is SSHAT and CDR2 is FNYEAQ (reference sequence). Losses at the gene ends were 1 base for V and 13 bases for J; bases not matched to a gene: 10. There are 14 residues in the CDR3. CDR3 region: CASSLGTGWETQFF. The DNA of the CDR3 is TGTGCCAGCAGCTTAGGGACAGGTTGGGAGACCCAGTTCTTC.

This chain links TRBV6-6 with TRBJ2-7; maybe TRBD1 (5 bases). The CDR3 sequence is 15 residues long. Trimming left V 4 bases short and J 2 bases short, with 15 bases between. Looked up from germline, CDR1 is MNHNY and CDR2 is SVGAGI (reference sequence). DNA of the CDR3: TGTGCCAGCAGTTTAACCCCAGACAGTCCCTACGAGCAGTACTTC. Translation gives CASSLTPDSPYEQYF.

The chain combines TRBV25-1 with TRBJ1-3; D gene uncertain. Trimming took 5 bases from V and 0 from J, leaving 11 bases between them. The CDR3 runs to 15 residues. The germline gives CDR1 MGHDK, CDR2 SYGVNS. The CDR3 here is CASSSPRGSGNTIYF. The CDR3 nucleotides are TGTGCCAGCAGTTCCCCTCGGGGCTCTGGAAACACCATATATTTT.

The table lists this clonotype with a count of one. The chain is built from TRBV5-1 and TRBJ2-3; D is possibly TRBD2 (5 bases). Trimming removed 4 bases from V and 4 bases from J, with 19 bases in between. CDR3 length equals 16 residues. Germline V gene sequence: CDR1 SGHRS, CDR2 YFSETQ. The CDR3 loop reads CASSLKLATGPDTQYF. The CDR3 coding sequence is TGCGCCAGCAGCCTGAAGCTAGCAACGGGCCCAGATACGCAGTATTTT.

J is TRBJ2-3 and V is TRBV18, with D uncertain. The germline V gene has CDR1 KGHSH and CDR2 LQKENI. This CDR3 comprises 13 residues. Trimming removed 4 bases at V and 1 base at J, with 6 bases between. The CDR3 is CASSRTRTDTQYF. In DNA, the CDR3 is TGTGCCAGCTCACGGACCCGCACAGATACGCAGTATTTT.

The chain combines TRBV5-1 with TRBJ1-1; weak D call: TRBD1 (5 bases). The CDR3 sequence is 15 residues long. The V gene's germline CDR1 is SGHRS and CDR2 YFSETQ. V was pared by 2 bases and J by 2 bases, with 13 bases between. For the CDR3, the DNA is TGCGCCAGCAGCTTTGAATGGGGGGTTAACACTGAAGCTTTCTTT. As protein: CASSFEWGVNTEAFF.

This clonotype turned up a few times. The chain couples TRBV29-1 to TRBJ2-7; the match to TRBD1 covers 9 bases. In germline, CDR1 is SQVTM, CDR2 ANQGSEA. V lost 0 bases to trimming and J lost 3 bases; unmatched junction nucleotides: 9. The CDR3 extends over 16 amino acids. The CDR3 region has the DNA TGCAGCGTTGAAGATCTTAGTGGGACAGGGAACTACGAGCAGTACTTC. Translation: CSVEDLSGTGNYEQYF.

The chain links TRBV29-1 to TRBJ1-2, with D possibly TRBD1 on 5 matching bases. The CDR3 consists of 12 residues. With 5 bases removed from V and 5 bases from J, the gap between germline ends came to 12 bases. Per germline, CDR1 SQVTM and CDR2 ANQGSEA. The CDR3 DNA sequence: TGCAGCGTTTGGGGCGCGGAGTATGGCTACACCTTC. This codes for CSVWGAEYGYTF.

The chain joins TRBV11-1 to TRBJ2-7; the D is unclear. V lost 4 bases and J 0 bases, leaving 10 bases between the germline ends. The CDR3 covers 14 residues. Germline lookup yields CDR1 SGHAT and CDR2 FQDESV (reference sequence). The chain's CDR3 is CASSSPDISYEQYF. As DNA, the CDR3 is TGTGCCAGCAGCTCCCCTGACATCTCCTACGAGCAGTACTTC.

This clonotype was observed at least ten times. This rearrangement joins TRBV25-1 to TRBJ2-6; unclear D gene. This CDR3 has 14 amino acids. Germline V lookup: CDR1 MGHDK, CDR2 SYGVNS. Trimming took off 3 bases at V and 3 bases at J, with 6 bases between the two ends. The CDR3 loop reads CASSDSGGANVLTF. The CDR3 region has the DNA TGTGCCAGCAGTGACTCAGGTGGGGCCAACGTCCTGACTTTC.

In regard to this clonotype: A single base separates this from a much larger clone, so it may be a read error. This chain connects TRBV20-1 to TRBJ1-2; D is perhaps TRBD1 (5 bases). This CDR3 spans 14 amino acids. CDR1 is DFQATT, CDR2 SNEGSKA, per germline (reference sequence). CDR3 nucleotide sequence: TGCAGTGCTATGAAGGGGCAGGGCTTTTCGGGCTACGCCTTC. Its translation: CSAMKGQGFSGYAF.

This chain joins TRBV10-3 and TRBJ1-2; 11 positions agree with TRBD1. This CDR3 contains 14 residues. Germline V lookup: CDR1 ENHRY, CDR2 SYGVKD. The J segment lost 2 bases and the V segment lost 4 bases, leaving 0 bases of the junction unmatched. CDR3 in DNA: TGTGCCATCAGTGGGGACAGGGGGAACTATGGCTACACCTTC. It yields the protein CAISGDRGNYGYTF.